A selection of T cell receptor beta chains follows, all from one sample in a study of cytomegalovirus exposure and HLA in healthy donors. Generated by immunoSEQ multiplex PCR, the TCRdb table keeps only in-frame clones and is missing some. The sample holds about 220,000 clones; 65% to 75% are singletons and the top ten take about 1.9%. Sequencing was performed on PBMCs. Source of these receptors: a woman younger than 45 in good health and CMV-seronegative. Both conserved end residues are part of each CDR3. Each record gives: D gene, V gene, clone size, J gene, CDR3 protein, CDR3 DNA. D genes are given only for firm matches. Not all rows give a size; the values are once, few, many and, for expanded clones, a class.

d_call: TRBD1; v_call: TRBV5-8; clone_size: many; j_call: TRBJ2-4; cdr3_aa: CASSLGRLRTGLEYF; cdr3_nt: TGTGCCAGCAGCTTAGGCCGCCTCCGGACAGGGCTGGAGTACTTC
d_call: TRBD2; v_call: TRBV7-9; clone_size: .; j_call: TRBJ2-3; cdr3_aa: CASSSTVAGGPSDTQYF; cdr3_nt: TGTGCCAGCAGCTCTACAGTTGCGGGGGGGCCATCAGATACGCAGTATTTT
d_call: .; v_call: TRBV6-4; clone_size: .; j_call: TRBJ2-2; cdr3_aa: CASSREADTGELFF; cdr3_nt: TGTGCCAGCTCCAGGGAGGCGGACACCGGGGAGCTGTTTTTT
d_call: .; v_call: TRBV5-4; clone_size: .; j_call: TRBJ1-1; cdr3_aa: CASSQLTPGTSAEAFF; cdr3_nt: TGTGCCAGCAGCCAACTTACCCCCGGGACTTCGGCTGAAGCTTTCTTT
d_call: .; v_call: TRBV6-5; clone_size: .; j_call: TRBJ2-1; cdr3_aa: CASSRTSPSYNEQFF; cdr3_nt: TGTGCCAGCAGTCGGACTTCCCCGTCCTACAATGAGCAGTTCTTC
d_call: .; v_call: TRBV30; clone_size: .; j_call: TRBJ1-1; cdr3_aa: CAWSEAPRSTEAFF; cdr3_nt: TGTGCCTGGAGTGAGGCTCCTCGGAGCACTGAAGCTTTCTTT
d_call: .; v_call: TRBV7-8; clone_size: .; j_call: TRBJ2-5; cdr3_aa: CASSLDAAVETQYF; cdr3_nt: TGTGCCAGCAGCTTAGACGCGGCGGTGGAGACCCAGTACTTC
d_call: .; v_call: TRBV19; clone_size: once; j_call: TRBJ2-2; cdr3_aa: CASASAGQAGELFF; cdr3_nt: TGTGCCAGCGCGTCGGCAGGGCAGGCCGGGGAGCTGTTTTTT
d_call: .; v_call: TRBV30; clone_size: .; j_call: TRBJ2-2; cdr3_aa: CAWRLTRYTGELFF; cdr3_nt: TGTGCCTGGAGACTGACTAGGTACACCGGGGAGCTGTTTTTT
d_call: TRBD2; v_call: TRBV7-9; clone_size: once; j_call: TRBJ2-3; cdr3_aa: CASSLGTSRSTDTQYF; cdr3_nt: TGTGCCAGCAGCCTAGGGACTAGCCGGAGCACAGATACGCAGTATTTT
d_call: .; v_call: TRBV30; clone_size: .; j_call: TRBJ1-4; cdr3_aa: CAWTRSGGLNEKLFF; cdr3_nt: TGTGCCTGGACCCGCTCGGGGGGACTTAATGAAAAACTGTTTTTT
d_call: TRBD2; v_call: TRBV9; clone_size: .; j_call: TRBJ2-2; cdr3_aa: CASSVGRSGGQYTGELFF; cdr3_nt: TGTGCCAGCAGCGTAGGGCGTAGCGGGGGGCAATACACCGGGGAGCTGTTTTTT
d_call: .; v_call: TRBV11-3; clone_size: .; j_call: TRBJ2-2; cdr3_aa: CASSQRTGTGELFF; cdr3_nt: TGTGCCAGCAGCCAGCGTACCGGCACCGGGGAGCTGTTTTTT
d_call: .; v_call: TRBV30; clone_size: .; j_call: TRBJ2-2; cdr3_aa: CAWSWQGRAGELFF; cdr3_nt: TGTGCCTGGAGTTGGCAGGGCAGGGCCGGGGAGCTGTTTTTT
d_call: TRBD1; v_call: TRBV2; clone_size: .; j_call: TRBJ1-5; cdr3_aa: CASSEVGQGNQPQHF; cdr3_nt: TGTGCCAGCAGTGAGGTAGGACAGGGCAATCAGCCCCAGCATTTT
d_call: .; v_call: TRBV29-1; clone_size: once; j_call: TRBJ2-5; cdr3_aa: CSVDPSGIETQYF; cdr3_nt: TGCAGCGTCGACCCTAGTGGCATTGAGACCCAGTACTTC
d_call: TRBD2; v_call: TRBV25-1; clone_size: .; j_call: TRBJ2-7; cdr3_aa: CASRGGTYYEQYF; cdr3_nt: TGTGCCAGCCGGGGGGGAACCTACTACGAGCAGTACTTC
d_call: TRBD1; v_call: TRBV6-5; clone_size: few; j_call: TRBJ2-1; cdr3_aa: CASSYGTDYSEQFF; cdr3_nt: TGTGCCAGCAGTTACGGGACAGACTACAGTGAGCAGTTCTTC
d_call: TRBD1; v_call: TRBV18; clone_size: .; j_call: TRBJ1-2; cdr3_aa: CASSPSGTGYGYTF; cdr3_nt: TGTGCCAGCTCACCCTCCGGGACAGGGTATGGCTACACCTTC
d_call: .; v_call: TRBV6-5; clone_size: .; j_call: TRBJ2-5; cdr3_aa: CASSSGFRGQETQYF; cdr3_nt: TGTGCCAGCAGTTCAGGGTTCCGTGGCCAAGAGACCCAGTACTTC
d_call: TRBD1; v_call: TRBV7-9; clone_size: .; j_call: TRBJ2-7; cdr3_aa: CASRGGTGSYEQYF; cdr3_nt: TGTGCCAGCAGGGGGGGGACAGGGTCCTACGAGCAGTACTTC
d_call: .; v_call: TRBV5-6; clone_size: .; j_call: TRBJ2-7; cdr3_aa: CASSSNLGGARPREQYF; cdr3_nt: TGTGCCAGCAGCTCAAACCTGGGGGGGGCGAGGCCTCGCGAGCAGTACTTC